Below, one T cell receptor (beta chain) is given with its context. The sample is drawn from a study of blood T cell repertoires in COVID-19. Study as a whole: Whether acute or convalescent, the COVID-19 samples came from the United States, Italy and Spain. From T cells, B-cell-depleted T cells, or PBMCs came the material, which was cDNA or gDNA.

Assay: immunoSEQ multiplex PCR; the TCRdb copy retains only in-frame clones and omits some. The sample records a few hundred thousand clones, approximately 80% being singletons. This CDR3 is 14 amino acids long. CDR1 MNHEY and CDR2 SVGAGI come from the germline V gene. Trimming removed 6 bases from V and 1 base from J, with 11 bases in between. Input material: peripheral blood. This chain links TRBV6-5 with TRBJ2-3, with D possibly being TRBD1 (6 bases). The source of this sequence is a man older than 75 with acute or convalescent COVID-19. This CDR3 reads CASRSGARTDTQYF. The CDR3 DNA sequence: TGTGCCAGCAGGTCAGGGGCCCGCACAGATACGCAGTATTTT.